These T cell receptor beta chains were read from a single sample in a study of blood T cell repertoires in COVID-19. Clones were sequenced by immunoSEQ multiplex PCR, and TCRdb holds only the in-frame ones, with some missing. Of hundreds of thousands of clones listed, roughly 89% are singletons. The specimen sequenced was PBMCs or T cells enriched from blood (not recorded which). The receptors come from a young man who had been exposed to COVID-19. Each CDR3 is given with its conserved first and last residue. The D gene is left open where the match is weak. Size values are once, few and many counts, or a class for expanded clones, and some rows have none.

CDR3 protein: CATSAHKGEETQYF
CDR3 DNA: TGTGCCACCAGCGCCCATAAAGGAGAGGAGACCCAGTACTTC
J gene: TRBJ2-5
D gene: -
clone size: -
V gene: TRBV15

CDR3 protein: CASSQARGNTIYF
CDR3 DNA: TGTGCCAGCAGCCAAGCGCGTGGAAACACCATATATTTT
J gene: TRBJ1-3
D gene: -
clone size: -
V gene: TRBV14

CDR3 protein: CASSGGLAGGRFTDTQYF
CDR3 DNA: TGTGCCAGCAGTGGAGGACTAGCGGGGGGTCGGTTCACAGATACGCAGTATTTT
J gene: TRBJ2-3
D gene: TRBD2
clone size: -
V gene: TRBV2

CDR3 protein: CASSTFPGQGRYQPQHF
CDR3 DNA: TGTGCCAGTAGTACCTTCCCCGGACAGGGTCGGTATCAGCCCCAGCATTTT
J gene: TRBJ1-5
D gene: TRBD1
clone size: -
V gene: TRBV19

CDR3 protein: CASSPDRDNEAFF
CDR3 DNA: TGTGCCAGCTCACCCGACAGGGATAACGAAGCTTTCTTT
J gene: TRBJ1-1
D gene: TRBD1
clone size: -
V gene: TRBV18

CDR3 protein: CASSNRTEGYTF
CDR3 DNA: TGTGCCAGTAGTAACAGGACAGAAGGCTACACCTTC
J gene: TRBJ1-2
D gene: -
clone size: -
V gene: TRBV19

CDR3 protein: CAISEPAGQGNSPLHF
CDR3 DNA: TGTGCCATCAGTGAGCCCGCTGGACAGGGTAATTCACCCCTCCACTTT
J gene: TRBJ1-6
D gene: TRBD1
clone size: -
V gene: TRBV10-3

CDR3 protein: CASSDDRVGEQYF
CDR3 DNA: TGTGCCAGCTCAGATGACAGGGTAGGTGAGCAGTACTTC
J gene: TRBJ2-7
D gene: TRBD1
clone size: -
V gene: TRBV18

CDR3 protein: CATSRGGTDYGYTF
CDR3 DNA: TGTGCCACCAGCAGAGGCGGGACAGATTATGGCTACACCTTC
J gene: TRBJ1-2
D gene: TRBD1
clone size: -
V gene: TRBV15

CDR3 protein: CASSQVAGGSYNEQFF
CDR3 DNA: TGCGCCAGCAGCCAAGTGGCGGGGGGGTCCTACAATGAGCAGTTCTTC
J gene: TRBJ2-1
D gene: TRBD2
clone size: -
V gene: TRBV4-3

CDR3 protein: CASSLEGQQPQHF
CDR3 DNA: TGTGCCAGCAGCTTAGAAGGACAGCAGCCCCAGCATTTT
J gene: TRBJ1-5
D gene: -
clone size: -
V gene: TRBV7-2

CDR3 protein: CASPRVSYEQYF
CDR3 DNA: TGTGCCAGTCCTCGTGTCTCCTACGAGCAGTACTTC
J gene: TRBJ2-7
D gene: -
clone size: -
V gene: TRBV6-8

CDR3 protein: CAWSFSVSTGELFF
CDR3 DNA: TGTGCCTGGAGTTTTAGCGTGTCCACCGGGGAGCTGTTTTTT
J gene: TRBJ2-2
D gene: -
clone size: -
V gene: TRBV30

CDR3 protein: CASSLGRYWDTIYF
CDR3 DNA: TGTGCCAGCAGCCTGGGGCGGTATTGGGACACCATATATTTT
J gene: TRBJ1-3
D gene: -
clone size: once
V gene: TRBV7-2

CDR3 protein: CASSVRQGPYGYTF
CDR3 DNA: TGTGCCAGTAGTGTTCGACAGGGGCCCTATGGCTACACCTTC
J gene: TRBJ1-2
D gene: TRBD1
clone size: -
V gene: TRBV19

CDR3 protein: CASGGPSYEQYF
CDR3 DNA: TGTGCCTCGGGGGGCCCATCCTACGAGCAGTACTTC
J gene: TRBJ2-7
D gene: -
clone size: -
V gene: TRBV14

CDR3 protein: CASTVATGATYGYTF
CDR3 DNA: TGTGCCAGCACCGTAGCGACAGGGGCTACTTATGGCTACACCTTC
J gene: TRBJ1-2
D gene: TRBD1
clone size: few
V gene: TRBV9

CDR3 protein: CASSGVAPPYNEQFF
CDR3 DNA: TGTGCCAGCTCCGGGGTGGCTCCTCCGTACAATGAGCAGTTCTTC
J gene: TRBJ2-1
D gene: -
clone size: once
V gene: TRBV6-9

CDR3 protein: CASSQGTRGTGELFF
CDR3 DNA: TGTGCCAGCAGCCAAGGGACTAGGGGCACCGGGGAGCTGTTTTTT
J gene: TRBJ2-2
D gene: TRBD2
clone size: -
V gene: TRBV14

CDR3 protein: CASSQARTRLAKNIQYF
CDR3 DNA: TGCGCCAGCAGCCAAGCCCGGACTCGACTAGCCAAAAACATTCAGTACTTC
J gene: TRBJ2-4
D gene: -
clone size: once
V gene: TRBV4-1

CDR3 protein: CASSPRPSTGGSGANVLTF
CDR3 DNA: TGTGCCAGCTCACCACGACCCTCGACGGGGGGCTCTGGGGCCAACGTCCTGACTTTC
J gene: TRBJ2-6
D gene: TRBD2
clone size: once
V gene: TRBV18